The 17 T cell receptor beta chains reported below all come from one sample, sequenced in a study of blood T cell repertoires in COVID-19. Produced via immunoSEQ multiplex PCR; TCRdb's table is partial and in-frame only. The repertoire holds approximately 300,000 clones, with 85% to 90% as singletons. What was sequenced was peripheral blood. The receptor source for this set is a middle-aged man with acute or convalescent COVID-19.

J is TRBJ1-1 and V is TRBV14; TRBD1 might be the D (5 bases). V lost 8 bases and J 1 base, leaving 11 bases between the germline ends. The CDR3 contains 13 residues. Germline CDR1 and CDR2: SGHDN and FVKESK. The CDR3, as DNA: TGTGCCAGCGCCCTAGGGGAGAACACTGAAGCTTTCTTT. This sequence encodes CASALGENTEAFF.

This rearrangement joins TRBV6-5 to TRBJ2-2, with 10 bases fitting TRBD1. The V gene's germline CDR1 is MNHEY and CDR2 SVGAGI. Trimming took 6 bases from V and 7 from J; bases not matched to a gene: 8. CDR3 length: 15 amino acids. CDR3 sequence (DNA): TGTGCCAGCAGCTTATTGACAGGGGGCATCGGGGAGCTGTTTTTT. Translated, it gives CASSLLTGGIGELFF.

The chain has TRBV18 and TRBJ1-5, with 7 bases identical to TRBD1. This CDR3 has 15 residues. Germline V gives CDR1 KGHSH, CDR2 LQKENI. Trimming took 6 bases from V and 7 from J; bases not matched to a gene: 12. The CDR3 spells CASSPIDRDRQPQHF. The CDR3 nucleotides read TGTGCCAGCTCGCCCATCGACAGGGATAGGCAGCCCCAGCATTTT.

The chain employs TRBV10-3 and TRBJ1-6; 8 bases map to TRBD1. This CDR3 is built from 14 residues. Trimming removed 6 bases from V and 7 bases from J; junction bases left unmatched: 5. The germline gives CDR1 ENHRY, CDR2 SYGVKD. CDR3: CAISGQGGNSPLHF. The DNA for the CDR3 is TGTGCCATCAGCGGACAGGGTGGCAATTCACCCCTCCACTTT.

The rearrangement joins TRBV18 to TRBJ1-2; D possibly corresponds to TRBD1 (5 bases). CDR1 and CDR2 from the germline V gene are KGHSH and LQKENI. The CDR3 covers 15 residues. V gave up 4 bases and J gave up 5 bases, with 17 bases separating them. CDR3 in DNA: TGTGCCAGCTCACGTATACAGGACGCGGGGTATGGCTACACCTTC. Translating gives CASSRIQDAGYGYTF. Full variable domain (missing parts from reference TRBV18 and TRBJ1-2): NAGVMQNPRHLVRRRGQEARLRCSPMKGHSHVYWYRQLPEEGLKFMVYLQKENIIDESGMPKERFSAEFPKEGPSILRIQQVVRGDSAAYFCASSRIQDAGYGYTFGSGTRLTVV.

The chain joins TRBV18 to TRBJ1-4, with unresolved D. This CDR3 is 15 amino acids long. Trimming took off 0 bases at V and 4 bases at J, with 9 bases between the two ends. Germline assignment: CDR1 KGHSH and CDR2 LQKENI. The CDR3 sequence is CASSPPGSLNEKLFF. DNA for the CDR3: TGTGCCAGCTCACCACCGGGCAGCCTTAATGAAAAACTGTTTTTT.

The chain links TRBV3-1 (or the pseudogene TRBV3-2) to TRBJ1-3; tentative D call: TRBD1 (6 bases). CDR1 and CDR2 (germline): LGHDT, YNNKEL (reference sequence). This CDR3 comprises 16 residues. With 1 base removed from V and 2 bases from J, the gap between germline ends came to 12 bases. The CDR3 spells CASSQVGGEAGNTIYF. The CDR3, as DNA: TGTGCCAGCAGCCAAGTAGGGGGGGAAGCTGGAAACACCATATATTTT.

V is TRBV5-1 and J is TRBJ2-1, with 9 positions matching TRBD2. V lost 3 bases and J lost 0; bases outside the gene matches: 10. The CDR3 is 18 amino acids. Germline V gene sequence: CDR1 SGHRS, CDR2 YFSETQ. CDR3 nucleotides: TGCGCCAGCAGCTCTCTTTGGGCGGGGGGGAGCTCCTACAATGAGCAGTTCTTC. It yields the protein CASSSLWAGGSSYNEQFF.

The rearrangement joins TRBV19 to TRBJ1-1; 7 bases are shared with TRBD1. CDR3 length: 14 residues. The ends lost 6 bases at V and 0 bases at J; junction bases unmatched: 4. Germline V gene sequence: CDR1 LNHDA, CDR2 SQIVND (reference sequence). CDR3 loop: CASREGQMNTEAFF. The CDR3 nucleotides read TGTGCCAGTAGGGAGGGACAGATGAACACTGAAGCTTTCTTT. The complete variable domain, with remaining parts taken from reference TRBV19 and TRBJ1-1, reads DGGITQSPKYLFRKEGQNVTLSCEQNLNHDAMYWYRQDPGQGLRLIYYSQIVNDFQKGDIAEGYSVSREKKESFPLTVTSAQKNPTAFYLCASREGQMNTEAFFGQGTRLTVV.

V is TRBV19 and J is TRBJ1-2; D possibly corresponds to TRBD1 (5 bases). The CDR3 length is 13 residues. Trimming stripped 1 base from V and 6 bases from J, with 9 bases between. Germline V gene sequence: CDR1 LNHDA, CDR2 SQIVND (reference sequence). CDR3 residues: CASSIAPGNGYTF. The CDR3, as DNA: TGTGCCAGTAGTATAGCGCCAGGGAATGGCTACACCTTC.

The rearrangement uses TRBV5-1 and TRBJ1-2; D not certain. CDR3 length: 13 residues. The germline CDR1 and CDR2 sequences are SGHRS and YFSETQ. Trimming pared 4 bases from V and 3 bases from J, leaving 10 bases between. The CDR3, as DNA: TGCGCCAGCAGCCTGCGTGTTGACTATGGCTACACCTTC. It specifies CASSLRVDYGYTF. The variable domain in full, completed from reference TRBV5-1 and TRBJ1-2, reads KAGVTQTPRYLIKTRGQQVTLSCSPISGHRSVSWYQQTPGQGLQFLFEYFSETQRNKGNFPGRFSGRQFSNSRSEMNVSTLELGDSALYLCASSLRVDYGYTFGSGTRLTVV.

CDR3 protein: CATSDPGLAGGYLGQFF. CDR3 DNA: TGTGCCACCAGTGACCCGGGACTAGCGGGGGGGTACCTCGGGCAGTTCTTC. The chain links TRBV24-1 to TRBJ2-1; 16 bases map to TRBD2. Germline CDR1 KGHDR, CDR2 SFDVKD. V dropped 4 bases and J dropped 12; count of bases not matched to a gene: 11. The CDR3 extends over 17 amino acids.

The chain couples TRBV10-3 to TRBJ2-7, with 12 nucleotides matching TRBD1. CDR3 size: 14 residues. With 8 bases clipped from V and 7 bases from J, the junction kept 9 bases outside the gene matches. Per the germline V gene, CDR1 is ENHRY and CDR2 is SYGVKD. The CDR3 here is CAIGSGQGAEEQYF. The CDR3, as DNA: TGTGCCATCGGTTCGGGACAGGGGGCGGAGGAGCAGTACTTC.

The chain carries TRBV11-2 and TRBJ2-3; tentative D call: TRBD2 (6 bases). Germline assignment: CDR1 SGHAT and CDR2 FQNNGV. The CDR3 has 15 residues. Between the trimmed V and J ends, which lost 8 bases and 2 bases, there was a span of 17 bases. The CDR3 here is CASRRDSLPTDTQYF. The CDR3 nucleotides are TGTGCCAGCCGCCGGGACTCCCTCCCCACAGATACGCAGTATTTT.

This chain links TRBV3-1 (or the pseudogene TRBV3-2) with TRBJ1-2; D gene ambiguous. This CDR3 is 12 amino acids long. The germline gives CDR1 LGHDT, CDR2 YNNKEL (reference sequence). V gave up 5 bases and J gave up 4 bases, with 8 bases separating them. The CDR3 coding sequence is TGTGCCAGCAGCGGGAGAGTCTATGGCTACACCTTC. Amino acids: CASSGRVYGYTF.

V gene TRBV19 combines with J gene TRBJ1-4; D possibly corresponds to TRBD1 (5 bases). V dropped 3 bases and J dropped 7 bases, with 12 bases sitting between them. Germline loops: CDR1 LNHDA, CDR2 SQIVND (reference sequence). This CDR3 is 14 amino acids long. The CDR3 loop is CASSIGQGSEKLFF. The CDR3 DNA reads as TGTGCCAGTAGTATCGGGCAGGGTAGTGAAAAACTGTTTTTT.

V and J are TRBV7-9 and TRBJ1-2; a weak D match, TRBD1 (5 bases). This CDR3 spans 13 amino acids. The germline gives CDR1 SEHNR, CDR2 FQNEAQ (reference sequence). Trimming left V 8 bases short and J 4 bases short, with 14 bases between. Written as DNA, the CDR3 is TGTGCCAGCGCCCTGTCCGGGGGCTATGGCTACACCTTC. As protein: CASALSGGYGYTF.